What follows are 9 T cell receptor beta chains derived from one specimen sequenced in a study of blood T cell repertoires in COVID-19. The protocol was immunoSEQ multiplex PCR, while the TCRdb copy is restricted to in-frame clones and leaves out a portion. Here the sample spans 350,000 to 450,000 clones, approximately 93% being singletons. Sample: PBMCs or T cells enriched from blood (not recorded which). These receptors were collected from a woman in her forties who had been exposed to COVID-19.

The chain is built from TRBV11-2 and TRBJ1-3; D uncertain. The CDR3 runs to 14 residues. Trimming left V 2 bases short and J 3 bases short, with 8 bases between. Germline V gene data show CDR1 as SGHAT and CDR2 as FQNNGV. The chain's CDR3 is CASSLRGFGNTIYF. The CDR3 coding sequence is TGTGCCAGCAGCTTACGGGGATTTGGAAACACCATATATTTT.

The CDR3 sequence is CASSLSRQGGQPQHF. DNA for the CDR3: TGTGCCAGCAGCCTATCCCGACAGGGTGGTCAGCCCCAGCATTTT. This chain uses TRBV7-2 with TRBJ1-5, with 7 bases aligning to TRBD1. The CDR3 covers 15 residues. Germline V lookup: CDR1 SGHTA, CDR2 FQGNSA. V lost 5 bases and J lost 6; bases outside the gene matches: 10. Complete variable domain (other parts from reference TRBV7-2 and TRBJ1-5): GAGVSQSPSNKVTEKGKDVELRCDPISGHTALYWYRQSLGQGLEFLIYFQGNSAPDKSGLPSDRFSAERTGGSVSTLTIQRTQQEDSAVYLCASSLSRQGGQPQHFGDGTRLSIL.

The chain carries TRBV19 and TRBJ1-3, with 8 bases fitting TRBD1. The CDR3 is 17 amino acids. V lost 2 bases and J lost 0; bases outside the gene matches: 6. CDR1 LNHDA and CDR2 SQIVND come from the germline V gene (reference sequence). This chain's CDR3 is CASSIKGQVLSGNTIYF. The CDR3 coding sequence is TGTGCCAGTAGTATAAAGGGACAGGTCCTCTCTGGAAACACCATATATTTT.

The V gene is TRBV5-5, the J gene TRBJ1-1; no reliable D call. The CDR3 is 14 residues long. Trimming stripped 0 bases from V and 1 base from J, with 7 bases between. Germline loops: CDR1 SGHKS, CDR2 YYEKEE (reference sequence). The DNA for the CDR3 is TGTGCCAGCAGCTTGGACACGGGGAACACTGAAGCTTTCTTT. Amino acids: CASSLDTGNTEAFF.

The chain joins TRBV12-3 or TRBV12-4 to TRBJ1-2, with D tentatively TRBD1 (6 bases). The CDR3 consists of 13 residues. V dropped 4 bases and J dropped 7 bases, with 13 bases sitting between them. CDR3 sequence: CASSSDSGGGYTF. In DNA form, the CDR3 reads TGTGCCAGCAGTTCGGACAGCGGGGGTGGCTACACCTTC.

J is TRBJ1-3 and V is TRBV15; 7 bases agree with TRBD1. The CDR3 consists of 15 residues. Per the germline V gene, CDR1 is LNHNV and CDR2 is YYDKDF (reference sequence). After removal of 0 bases from V and 2 bases from J, the junction contained 1 base not matched to a gene. The chain's CDR3 is CATSRDRGAGNTIYF. CDR3 DNA sequence: TGTGCCACCAGCAGAGACAGGGGGGCTGGAAACACCATATATTTT. Looking up the rest from reference TRBV15 and TRBJ1-3 gives the full variable domain: DAMVIQNPRYQVTQFGKPVTLSCSQTLNHNVMYWYQQKSSQAPKLLFHYYDKDFNNEADTPDNFQSRRPNTSFCFLDIRSPGLGDTAMYLCATSRDRGAGNTIYFGEGSWLTVV.

J is TRBJ1-2 and V is TRBV14; 9 nucleotides line up with TRBD1. J was trimmed by 6 bases and V by 4 bases; bases with no gene match: 6. The CDR3 is made up of 14 amino acids. The germline CDR1 and CDR2 sequences are SGHDN and FVKESK. CDR3: CASSRTGDRNGYTF. The CDR3, as DNA: TGTGCCAGCAGCCGGACAGGGGATCGGAATGGCTACACCTTC.

The chain uses TRBV19 and TRBJ1-1, with D possibly TRBD1 on 6 matching bases. Trimming shortened V by 8 bases and J by 2 bases, and 9 bases separated the two germline ends. The CDR3 has 12 amino acids. Germline V gene lookup returns CDR1 LNHDA and CDR2 SQIVND (reference sequence). CDR3 DNA sequence: TGTGCCAGTCGACAGGTTAACACTGAAGCTTTCTTT. This codes for CASRQVNTEAFF.

As to this clone: Other nucleotide sequences from this sample produce the same CDR3. The chain recombines TRBV30 with TRBJ1-5; possibly TRBD1 for D (6 bases). Germline CDR1 and CDR2: GTSNPN and SVGIG (reference sequence). CDR3 length equals 13 residues. V was trimmed by 0 bases and J by 6 bases, leaving 9 bases between them. The CDR3 sequence: CAWSVGGPQPQHF. The CDR3 DNA follows: TGTGCCTGGAGTGTCGGGGGGCCTCAGCCCCAGCATTTT.